This T cell receptor beta chain came from a study of cytomegalovirus exposure and HLA in healthy donors (dated by TCRdb to between 2016 and 2019). Concerning the study at large: An earlier analysis of more than 550 of the donors reported about 300 Gb of sequence data and around 110 million unique TCR beta sequences obtained from approximately 180 million T cells. HLA typing covered class I and class II loci at four-digit resolution. An earlier analysis of some 500 of the donors used high-throughput TCR beta sequencing to judge whether each TCR beta V gene segment behaved as functional or pseudogenic. Using immunosequencing, the study profiled T cell repertoires from about 650 subjects and related those repertoires to cytomegalovirus serostatus. A separate validation cohort of roughly 130 different subjects was used in addition to the 666-subject first cohort. Alongside the repertoire data, information on donor age, sex, ethnicity and CMV serostatus was compiled. High-throughput TCR immunosequencing, statistical association of individual TCRs with disease status, and machine learning were combined to predict cytomegalovirus infection status. Approximately 330 gigabases of sequencing data and roughly 80 million unique TCR sequences made up an early release that covered 500 to 700 HLA-typed donors. Of the 398 genotyped donors, around 81% fell in the genetic ancestry cluster associated with self-reported Caucasian donors. A later analysis re-examined previously published TCR beta repertoires from hundreds of donors and added high-resolution HLA genotyping to investigate patterns of TCR occurrence. The number of donors typed differed by locus, with about 620-630 for A, B, C, DRB1 and DQB1, around 500 for DQA1, 600 to 610 for DPA1, and some 450 for DPB1. A later genetic analysis used genome-wide SNP genotypes for about 60% of the roughly 670 donors, treating that subset as a discovery cohort. In the later analysis, no new phenotypic data were used to find candidate immune exposures; instead, reliance was placed on TCR beta sequences and their occurrence across donors. The study aimed to test whether signatures of past pathogen exposure could be identified by cataloging public T cell receptors. Among approximately 370 genotyped donors of the cohort, an average of roughly 230,000 unique TCR beta nucleotide sequences was sequenced per donor, of which 15% to 20% were non-productive. Every repertoire in the discovery cohort had been generated on one and the same sequencing platform. About five DR-DQ haplotypes were handled as single units for association and clustering because linkage in the cohort was strong.

The cohort comprised around 690 healthy bone marrow donors. At the time of sampling, all cohort members were nominally healthy, though unrecorded immune exposures were likely present. The donor was CMV seronegative and belonged to the group of 352 seronegative cohort members. Every donor gave a peripheral blood sample, and the peripheral blood mononuclear cells from that sample were used for TCR beta sequencing. Genomic DNA was extracted from the blood cell samples with the Qiagen DNeasy Blood Extraction Kit. A remark on this clone: It has no known antigen specificity. It has no much larger one-base neighbor in the sample; base qualities were not kept.

Library method: the immunoSEQ multiplex PCR assay. A mixture of 60 forward primers for TCR Vbeta segments and 13 reverse primers for TCR Jbeta segments was used in the multiplex PCR. The CDR3 region of rearranged TCR beta genes was amplified from genomic DNA with a multiplex PCR assay. The Illumina HiSeq System was used to sequence the amplified TCR beta libraries as 87-base-pair reads. Turning to the authors' computational methods: In a later analysis, tens of millions of unique TCR beta chains were counted across the 650 to 700 repertoires, and some 10 million of these chains were shared by at least two donors. Raw reads were error-corrected and collapsed into unique sequences with a nearest-neighbor algorithm that merged closely related sequences to remove PCR and sequencing errors. Alignment of CDR3 sequences to IMGT reference sequences was used to assign V, D and J gene segments. For a sequence to be retained, at least a six-nucleotide match to both a V gene segment and a J gene segment was required. A rearrangement was called productive if the CDR3 had no stop codons and remained in frame with V and J, and every other rearrangement was called non-productive. Following IMGT convention, CDR3 was defined as the stretch from the second conserved V-encoded cysteine up to the conserved J-encoded phenylalanine. In an earlier analysis of 550 to 650 of the donors, sequences lacking an unambiguous match to a single V gene segment were excluded. An earlier analysis of some 610 of the donors called V segments functional above 56.7% productive rearrangements and segregating when the between-donor standard deviation exceeded 5%. A statistical classification framework was built to diagnose cytomegalovirus status from the catalog of TCR beta chain sequences. V and J gene assignment, in a later analysis, came from comparing TCR nucleotide sequences with IMGT/GENE-DB human TR gene sequences. Using the TCRdist pipeline, a later analysis assigned CDR3 sequences along with most-parsimonious VDJ recombination scenarios. In a later analysis, each TCR beta chain was defined by its CDR3 amino acid sequence together with its V-gene family, and reads lacking a unique V-gene family were excluded. In a later analysis, 550 to 650 highly shared, low-generation-probability nucleotide sequences were removed to address suspected cross-contamination and a sequencing artifact. For each public chain, a later analysis derived a clonal expansion index from normalized ranks of inferred template counts within each repertoire. Generation probabilities in a later analysis came from a VDJ recombination model fitted to out-of-frame rearrangements, and those results were checked against IGoR. Hypergeometric tests were used in a later analysis to score TCR-TCR, TCR-HLA and TCR-CMV co-occurrence, with a repertoire-size bias correction applied to the TCR pairs. A later analysis estimated false discovery rates by permuting HLA or CMV assignments 20 times. A later analysis grouped co-occurring TCRs with DBSCAN, adding TCRdist sequence similarity when clustering within HLA-allele-positive subsets. Repertoires with fewer than 30,000 or more than 120,000 public chains, plus five repertoires with anomalous nucleotide sharing, were excluded from co-occurrence clustering. TCRdb holds this immuneACCESS table with in-frame rearrangements only. Some clones are missing; in checked studies, unresolved V genes explain under half, and the rest has no known cause. D and trimming come from the DNA, and the V and J calls and clone size come from that table. This sample is represented by just over 95,000 clones; about 76% of them were singletons. Jointly, the top ten make up approximately 5% of the sample.

General study outcomes and caveats: In vitro tests confirmed that a few of the cytomegalovirus-associated TCR beta chains recognize cytomegalovirus antigens. Most TCR sequences were seen in very few donors, while some public TCRs were found in many individuals. A further reported finding was that TCR beta sequences accurately predicted the HLA-A and HLA-B alleles for most subjects in the first cohort. In a later analysis, 16,951 TCR beta sequences were associated with specific HLA alleles at a false discovery rate of 0.05. Correlated functional status among segregating V segments might be attributable to linkage disequilibrium, but an unknown experimental factor could not be ruled out. When HLA alleles, especially DR and DQ, strongly co-occurred, TCR associations were difficult to assign to individual alleles. The study gave a list of 150 to 200 TCR beta chains associated with cytomegalovirus. For the cohort, immune exposure information was limited to CMV serostatus. Sequencing depth was assumed to be roughly uniform across donors in the presence/absence analyses, though that assumption may not hold. A later genetic analysis reported fewer N-insertions in productive TCRs among donors in an Asian-associated ancestry cluster than the roughly 700-donor mean. The cohort was sequenced for TCR beta chains only, and without alpha or paired-chain data the features that could be detected were limited. A later analysis found that HLA-associated TCR beta chains were more clonally expanded and had lower generation probabilities than equally common non-associated chains. Broadly in line with IMGT annotations, most TCR beta V segments showed up in productive rearrangements about 87% or about 30% of the time in an earlier analysis of a few hundred of the donors. A later analysis found that most CMV-associated TCR beta chains appeared HLA-restricted, with HLA associations seemingly driven largely by CMV exposure. V-gene and J-gene trimming of TCR beta chains was associated with a missense DCLRE1C variant in a later genetic analysis, and the association was replicated in an independent cohort. Because counts were too low, about 18 rarely observed V segments, including chromosome 9 orphons, were left out of the earlier analysis of 587 of the donors. In a later analysis, the rate of TCR association differed among HLA loci, with DRB1 alleles having the most associated TCRs and HLA-C alleles having the fewest. According to a later analysis, parvovirus B19, influenza, CMV and Epstein-Barr virus appeared linked to several top co-occurrence clusters. In both the original and validation cohorts, the classifier was reported to diagnose cytomegalovirus status with high specificity and sensitivity. Because some donors lacked HLA typing at each locus, the association tests relied only on the typed subset. It was suggested by the authors that the approach could potentially be generalized to other disease states and immunological phenotypes. Because the 87-base-pair reads could not distinguish some IMGT-functional V segments, including TRBV6-2 and TRBV6-3, those segments were excluded. A cluster of highly shared sequence variants was judged likely to represent a technical artifact of the sequencing pipeline.

The junction shows trimming of 2 bases on V and 6 bases on J, and the gene matches do not reach 4 bases of it. CDR1 and CDR2, looked up from the germline V gene, are SGHTS and YDEGEE. The CDR3 numbers 13 residues from cysteine through phenylalanine. The DNA shown is the 39-base CDR3, in frame from base 1. The sequence came from a woman aged 35 to 49 in good health and CMV-seronegative. The chain employs TRBV5-8 and TRBJ1-2; 7 junctional bases match TRBD1. Sequencing was carried out using PBMCs. The DNA reads TGTGCCAGCAGCTTCTACAGGGGAGATGGCTACACCTTC. Its translation is CASSFYRGDGYTF.